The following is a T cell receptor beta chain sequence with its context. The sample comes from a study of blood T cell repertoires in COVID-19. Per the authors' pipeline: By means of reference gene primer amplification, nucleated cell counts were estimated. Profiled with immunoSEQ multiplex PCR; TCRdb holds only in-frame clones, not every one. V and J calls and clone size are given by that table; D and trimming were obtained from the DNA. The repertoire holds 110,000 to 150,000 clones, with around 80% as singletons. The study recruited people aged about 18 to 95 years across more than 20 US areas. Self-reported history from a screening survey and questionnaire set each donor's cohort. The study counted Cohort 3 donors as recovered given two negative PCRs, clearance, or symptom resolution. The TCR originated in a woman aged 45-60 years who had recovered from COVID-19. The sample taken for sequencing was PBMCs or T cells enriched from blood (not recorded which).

The CDR3 sequence: CASSQEAQSYNEQFF. As DNA, the CDR3 is TGCGCCAGCAGCCAAGAAGCACAGAGCTACAATGAGCAGTTCTTC. This chain joins TRBV4-1 and TRBJ2-1, with D hard to call. The germline V gene encodes CDR1 MGHRA and CDR2 YSYEKL. The CDR3 sequence is 15 residues long. V gave up 0 bases and J gave up 3 bases, with 9 bases separating them.